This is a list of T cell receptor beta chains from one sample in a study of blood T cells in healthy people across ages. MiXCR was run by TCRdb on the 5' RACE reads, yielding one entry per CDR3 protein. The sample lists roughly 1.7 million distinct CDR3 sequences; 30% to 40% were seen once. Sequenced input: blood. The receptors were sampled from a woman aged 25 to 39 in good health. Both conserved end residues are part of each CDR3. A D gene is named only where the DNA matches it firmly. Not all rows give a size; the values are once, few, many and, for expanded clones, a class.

cdr3_aa: CASSQDIRYTDTQYF
cdr3_nt: TGCGCCAGCAGCCAAGATATTCGGTACACAGATACGCAGTATTTT
clone_size: many
v_call: TRBV4-1
d_call: NA
j_call: TRBJ2-3

cdr3_aa: CASSRTGTGFYGYTF
cdr3_nt: TGTGCCAGCAGCAGAACCGGGACAGGGTTCTATGGCTACACCTTC
clone_size: NA
v_call: TRBV7-9
d_call: TRBD1
j_call: TRBJ1-2

cdr3_aa: CSARDSRGGEKLFF
cdr3_nt: TGCAGTGCTAGAGATTCCAGGGGAGGTGAAAAACTGTTTTTT
clone_size: few
v_call: TRBV20-1
d_call: NA
j_call: TRBJ1-4

cdr3_aa: CASSLQPRPPGETQYF
cdr3_nt: TGTGCCAGCAGCCTACAACCCAGGCCCCCGGGGGAGACCCAGTACTTC
clone_size: NA
v_call: TRBV7-8
d_call: NA
j_call: TRBJ2-5

cdr3_aa: CASSLRLAGGVGTDTQYF
cdr3_nt: TGTGCCAGCTCACTACGACTAGCGGGAGGTGTTGGCACAGATACGCAGTATTTT
clone_size: NA
v_call: TRBV18
d_call: TRBD2
j_call: TRBJ2-3

cdr3_aa: CASTSPIYEQYF
cdr3_nt: TGTGCCAGCACCTCCCCGATCTACGAGCAGTACTTC
clone_size: once
v_call: TRBV6-5
d_call: NA
j_call: TRBJ2-7

cdr3_aa: CSAKTPLAANEQFF
cdr3_nt: TGCAGTGCAAAGACCCCGCTAGCGGCCAATGAGCAGTTCTTC
clone_size: NA
v_call: TRBV20-1
d_call: TRBD2
j_call: TRBJ2-1

cdr3_aa: CSASSRVNTEAFF
cdr3_nt: TGCAGTGCTAGTAGCAGGGTGAACACTGAAGCTTTCTTT
clone_size: few
v_call: TRBV20-1
d_call: NA
j_call: TRBJ1-1

cdr3_aa: CASSPGLAGVEESYNEQFF
cdr3_nt: TGCGCCAGCAGCCCCGGACTAGCGGGAGTAGAGGAATCCTACAATGAGCAGTTCTTC
clone_size: NA
v_call: TRBV5-1
d_call: TRBD2
j_call: TRBJ2-1

cdr3_aa: CASSFDRGQPQHF
cdr3_nt: TGTGCCAGCAGCTTTGACAGGGGGCAGCCCCAGCATTTT
clone_size: few
v_call: TRBV7-9
d_call: TRBD1
j_call: TRBJ1-5

cdr3_aa: CASSRPQQAGGEQFF
cdr3_nt: TGTGCCAGCAGTCGACCCCAACAGGCTGGGGGTGAGCAGTTCTTC
clone_size: few
v_call: TRBV7-9
d_call: NA
j_call: TRBJ2-1

cdr3_aa: CASRGVEGYTF
cdr3_nt: TGTGCCAGCAGAGGTGTGGAGGGCTACACCTTC
clone_size: few
v_call: TRBV6-4
d_call: NA
j_call: TRBJ1-2

cdr3_aa: CAISVMRAGIEKLFF
cdr3_nt: TGTGCCATCAGTGTAATGCGGGCCGGAATTGAAAAACTGTTTTTT
clone_size: few
v_call: TRBV10-3
d_call: NA
j_call: TRBJ1-4

cdr3_aa: CSVGGGAGYFEQYF
cdr3_nt: TGCAGCGTCGGAGGTGGAGCGGGATACTTCGAGCAGTACTTC
clone_size: few
v_call: TRBV29-1
d_call: TRBD2
j_call: TRBJ2-7

cdr3_aa: CASSQDSRGPHGYTF
cdr3_nt: TGTGCCAGCAGCCAAGATTCGAGGGGACCCCATGGCTACACCTTC
clone_size: NA
v_call: TRBV4-2
d_call: NA
j_call: TRBJ1-2

cdr3_aa: CASSLVVSATDTQYF
cdr3_nt: TGTGCCAGCAGCTTGGTAGTTAGCGCAACAGATACGCAGTATTTT
clone_size: NA
v_call: TRBV5-6
d_call: NA
j_call: TRBJ2-3

cdr3_aa: CSARKAGGTATDTQYF
cdr3_nt: TGCAGTGCTAGGAAGGCAGGGGGCACCGCAACAGATACGCAGTATTTT
clone_size: many
v_call: TRBV20-1
d_call: TRBD1
j_call: TRBJ2-3

cdr3_aa: CASSLEPVMSGNRPQHF
cdr3_nt: TGTGCCAGCAGCTTAGAGCCAGTTATGAGTGGCAATCGGCCCCAGCATTTT
clone_size: NA
v_call: TRBV7-9
d_call: NA
j_call: TRBJ1-5

cdr3_aa: CATKDRVIYEQYF
cdr3_nt: TGCGCCACCAAGGACAGGGTAATCTACGAGCAGTACTTC
clone_size: NA
v_call: TRBV5-1
d_call: TRBD1
j_call: TRBJ2-7

cdr3_aa: CASSSRLGLEKLFF
cdr3_nt: TGTGCCAGCAGCTCACGGCTGGGTTTGGAAAAACTGTTTTTT
clone_size: few
v_call: TRBV27
d_call: NA
j_call: TRBJ1-4

cdr3_aa: CASSQDSKGGAGEQFF
cdr3_nt: TGTGCCAGCAGCCAAGATAGCAAAGGTGGCGCGGGTGAGCAGTTCTTC
clone_size: many
v_call: TRBV4-2
d_call: NA
j_call: TRBJ2-1

cdr3_aa: CATSRERGELEQFF
cdr3_nt: TGTGCCACCAGCAGAGAGCGGGGGGAGCTTGAGCAGTTCTTC
clone_size: few
v_call: TRBV15
d_call: TRBD2
j_call: TRBJ2-1

cdr3_aa: CASSSSTGGHEQYF
cdr3_nt: TGTGCCAGCAGTTCGTCTACAGGGGGCCACGAGCAGTACTTC
clone_size: few
v_call: TRBV27
d_call: TRBD1
j_call: TRBJ2-7

cdr3_aa: CASSSGPDNEQFF
cdr3_nt: TGCGCCAGCAGCTCGGGACCCGACAATGAGCAGTTCTTC
clone_size: NA
v_call: TRBV5-1
d_call: NA
j_call: TRBJ2-1

cdr3_aa: CASSRTKLHSEQFF
cdr3_nt: TGTGCCAGCAGTCGGACTAAGCTTCACAGTGAGCAGTTCTTC
clone_size: NA
v_call: TRBV12-3/TRBV12-4
d_call: NA
j_call: TRBJ2-1

cdr3_aa: CASSQLAGANGELFF
cdr3_nt: TGCGCCAGCAGCCAACTAGCGGGTGCAAACGGGGAGCTGTTTTTT
clone_size: NA
v_call: TRBV5-1
d_call: TRBD2
j_call: TRBJ2-2

cdr3_aa: CSTGARYNEQFF
cdr3_nt: TGCAGTACAGGGGCGCGCTACAATGAGCAGTTCTTC
clone_size: NA
v_call: TRBV29-1
d_call: TRBD1
j_call: TRBJ2-1

cdr3_aa: CSAISGTSGAETQYF
cdr3_nt: TGCAGTGCTATCTCCGGGACTAGCGGCGCCGAGACCCAGTACTTC
clone_size: few
v_call: TRBV20-1
d_call: TRBD2
j_call: TRBJ2-5

cdr3_aa: CASSSGGGPRETQYF
cdr3_nt: TGTGCCAGCAGCTCGGGGGGAGGGCCCCGAGAGACCCAGTACTTC
clone_size: few
v_call: TRBV7-3
d_call: TRBD2
j_call: TRBJ2-5

cdr3_aa: CSVRTGADQPQHF
cdr3_nt: TGCAGCGTTCGGACAGGGGCTGATCAGCCCCAGCATTTT
clone_size: many
v_call: TRBV29-1
d_call: TRBD1
j_call: TRBJ1-5

cdr3_aa: CSATLAQQETQYF
cdr3_nt: TGCAGTGCTACTTTAGCTCAGCAGGAGACCCAGTACTTC
clone_size: few
v_call: TRBV20-1
d_call: NA
j_call: TRBJ2-5

cdr3_aa: CASSTLTGGPETQYF
cdr3_nt: TGTGCCAGCAGTACACTAACAGGGGGCCCGGAGACCCAGTACTTC
clone_size: few
v_call: TRBV25-1
d_call: TRBD1
j_call: TRBJ2-5

cdr3_aa: CASSVRGGEKLFF
cdr3_nt: TGTGCCAGCAGCGTACGGGGGGGTGAAAAACTGTTTTTT
clone_size: few
v_call: TRBV7-6
d_call: NA
j_call: TRBJ1-4

cdr3_aa: CASSEFLAGESDTQYF
cdr3_nt: TGTGCCAGCAGTGAGTTTCTAGCGGGAGAATCAGATACGCAGTATTTT
clone_size: NA
v_call: TRBV2
d_call: TRBD2
j_call: TRBJ2-3

cdr3_aa: CASSVGQAITDTQYF
cdr3_nt: TGTGCCAGCAGCGTGGGACAGGCGATCACAGATACGCAGTATTTT
clone_size: NA
v_call: TRBV7-9
d_call: TRBD1
j_call: TRBJ2-3

cdr3_aa: CASSQERLLFEQYF
cdr3_nt: TGTGCCAGCAGCCAAGAAAGGCTCCTCTTCGAGCAGTACTTC
clone_size: NA
v_call: TRBV4-2
d_call: NA
j_call: TRBJ2-7

cdr3_aa: CATSFDNHQPQHF
cdr3_nt: TGTGCCACCAGCTTTGACAACCATCAGCCCCAGCATTTT
clone_size: NA
v_call: TRBV15
d_call: NA
j_call: TRBJ1-5

cdr3_aa: CASSQDAGDISYEQYF
cdr3_nt: TGTGCCAGCAGCCAAGATGCCGGGGACATATCCTACGAGCAGTACTTC
clone_size: NA
v_call: TRBV4-2
d_call: NA
j_call: TRBJ2-7

cdr3_aa: CASVDNQGTEAFF
cdr3_nt: TGTGCCAGCGTCGATAACCAGGGGACTGAAGCTTTCTTT
clone_size: NA
v_call: TRBV7-9
d_call: NA
j_call: TRBJ1-1

cdr3_aa: CSVTGPTGDEQYF
cdr3_nt: TGCAGTGTCACAGGACCGACCGGGGACGAGCAGTACTTC
clone_size: many
v_call: TRBV20-1
d_call: NA
j_call: TRBJ2-7

cdr3_aa: CASSFGTGWSDTQYF
cdr3_nt: TGTGCCAGCAGTTTCGGGACAGGGTGGTCAGATACGCAGTATTTT
clone_size: NA
v_call: TRBV27
d_call: TRBD1
j_call: TRBJ2-3

cdr3_aa: CAISETGGGTQYF
cdr3_nt: TGTGCCATCAGTGAGACAGGGGGCGGTACGCAGTATTTT
clone_size: few
v_call: TRBV10-3
d_call: TRBD1
j_call: TRBJ2-3

cdr3_aa: CASRVGTGEGYTF
cdr3_nt: TGTGCCAGCAGGGTCGGGACAGGGGAGGGCTACACCTTC
clone_size: NA
v_call: TRBV2
d_call: TRBD1
j_call: TRBJ1-2

cdr3_aa: CASSSGLAGGHRQFF
cdr3_nt: TGTGCCAGCAGTTCGGGACTAGCGGGGGGGCATAGGCAGTTCTTC
clone_size: NA
v_call: TRBV12-3/TRBV12-4
d_call: TRBD2
j_call: TRBJ2-1

cdr3_aa: CASCGETQYF
cdr3_nt: TGTGCCAGCTGTGGGGAGACCCAGTACTTC
clone_size: few
v_call: TRBV27
d_call: NA
j_call: TRBJ2-5

cdr3_aa: CSATDAGTSSYEQYF
cdr3_nt: TGCAGTGCTACTGACGCCGGGACAAGTTCCTACGAGCAGTACTTC
clone_size: NA
v_call: TRBV20-1
d_call: NA
j_call: TRBJ2-7

cdr3_aa: CASSPDPLANTQYF
cdr3_nt: TGTGCCAGCAGCCCCGACCCCCTGGCGAATACGCAGTATTTT
clone_size: NA
v_call: TRBV7-2
d_call: NA
j_call: TRBJ2-3

cdr3_aa: CAGSQVDRGSTEAFF
cdr3_nt: TGCGCCGGCAGCCAAGTGGACAGGGGTTCCACTGAAGCTTTCTTT
clone_size: few
v_call: TRBV4-1
d_call: TRBD1
j_call: TRBJ1-1

cdr3_aa: CASKERRSSYNEQFF
cdr3_nt: TGTGCCAGCAAGGAGCGACGGAGCTCCTACAATGAGCAGTTCTTC
clone_size: NA
v_call: TRBV28
d_call: NA
j_call: TRBJ2-1

cdr3_aa: CASSLSGGHDYGYTF
cdr3_nt: TGTGCCAGCAGTTTATCGGGGGGCCACGACTATGGCTACACCTTC
clone_size: few
v_call: TRBV27
d_call: NA
j_call: TRBJ1-2

cdr3_aa: CASNRRSYEQYF
cdr3_nt: TGTGCCAGCAATCGACGGAGTTACGAGCAGTACTTC
clone_size: once
v_call: TRBV6-5
d_call: NA
j_call: TRBJ2-7

cdr3_aa: CASSEFEGGRVYEQYF
cdr3_nt: TGTGCCAGCAGTGAATTCGAAGGGGGCAGAGTCTACGAGCAGTACTTC
clone_size: few
v_call: TRBV6-1
d_call: TRBD1
j_call: TRBJ2-7

cdr3_aa: CSAEGQNTGELFF
cdr3_nt: TGCAGTGCTGAAGGACAGAACACCGGGGAGCTGTTTTTT
clone_size: NA
v_call: TRBV20-1
d_call: NA
j_call: TRBJ2-2

cdr3_aa: CASSFPNTDTQYF
cdr3_nt: TGTGCCAGCAGCTTTCCCAACACAGATACGCAGTATTTT
clone_size: many
v_call: TRBV7-2
d_call: NA
j_call: TRBJ2-3

cdr3_aa: CASSQPPEQYF
cdr3_nt: TGTGCCAGCAGTCAGCCCCCCGAGCAGTACTTC
clone_size: NA
v_call: TRBV6-5
d_call: NA
j_call: TRBJ2-7